A selection of T cell receptor beta chains follows, all from one sample in a study of T cells in Graves' hyperthyroidism and ophthalmopathy. From the multiplex PCR reads, TCRdb called clonotypes with MiXCR, one entry per CDR3 protein. The sample has 340,000 or so distinct CDR3 sequences, over 15% seen once; the top ten hold 33%. Sequencing was performed on blood. All receptors come from a man aged 25-40 years with Graves' hyperthyroidism. The CDR3 runs from the conserved cysteine through the conserved F or W. Fields, in order: clone size, V gene, J gene, D gene, CDR3 DNA, CDR3 protein. The D gene is left open where the match is weak. Clone sizes are given selectively: once, few, many, or a class where the clone is expanded.

clone size: many
V gene: TRBV28
J gene: TRBJ2-5
D gene: TRBD2
CDR3 DNA: TGTGCCAGCAGTCCGACTAGCGGGAGAGAGACCCAGTACTTC
CDR3 protein: CASSPTSGRETQYF

clone size: -
V gene: TRBV10-3
J gene: TRBJ2-3
D gene: -
CDR3 DNA: TGTGCCATCAGTGAGAAGAACTCCAGCACAGATACGCAGTATTTT
CDR3 protein: CAISEKNSSTDTQYF

clone size: -
V gene: TRBV9
J gene: TRBJ2-3
D gene: -
CDR3 DNA: TGTGCCAGCAGCGTAGAAATTAGTCCGGGCACGGCAGATACGCAGTATTTT
CDR3 protein: CASSVEISPGTADTQYF

clone size: many
V gene: TRBV18
J gene: TRBJ2-1
D gene: TRBD2
CDR3 DNA: TGTGCCAGCTCACCGGTTAGCGGGAGTGAGCAGTTCTTC
CDR3 protein: CASSPVSGSEQFF

clone size: -
V gene: TRBV20-1
J gene: TRBJ2-1
D gene: -
CDR3 DNA: TGCAGTGCTAGGAGTTCTAGCGCCACTTGGGATGAGCAGTTCTTC
CDR3 protein: CSARSSSATWDEQFF

clone size: -
V gene: TRBV7-9
J gene: TRBJ2-1
D gene: -
CDR3 DNA: TGTGCCAGCAGCCCGCCCTCCGGGGATGAGCAGTTCTTC
CDR3 protein: CASSPPSGDEQFF

clone size: few
V gene: TRBV10-3
J gene: TRBJ1-5
D gene: -
CDR3 DNA: TGTGCCATCAGTCCTCACAGGGTTAATCAGCCCCAGCATTTT
CDR3 protein: CAISPHRVNQPQHF

clone size: many
V gene: TRBV12-3/TRBV12-4
J gene: TRBJ2-7
D gene: TRBD1
CDR3 DNA: TGTGCCAGCAGTTTTGGGACAGGGGCGGACTACGAGCAGTACTTC
CDR3 protein: CASSFGTGADYEQYF

clone size: many
V gene: TRBV11-3
J gene: TRBJ2-1
D gene: -
CDR3 DNA: TGTGCCAGCCGCCCGAGTTACTACAATGAGCAGTTCTTC
CDR3 protein: CASRPSYYNEQFF

clone size: -
V gene: TRBV5-1
J gene: TRBJ2-1
D gene: TRBD1
CDR3 DNA: TGCGCCAGCAGCGGAGGGACAGGGGCCTACAATGAGCAGTTCTTC
CDR3 protein: CASSGGTGAYNEQFF

clone size: -
V gene: TRBV3-1
J gene: TRBJ2-1
D gene: TRBD2
CDR3 DNA: TGTGCCAGCAGCCAAGGACTAGCGGGAGTCTTTGAGCAGTTCTTC
CDR3 protein: CASSQGLAGVFEQFF

clone size: -
V gene: TRBV5-4
J gene: TRBJ2-7
D gene: -
CDR3 DNA: TGTGCCAGCAGCCCAAAGGGGCAGGGGAGGTCCTACGAGCAGTACTTC
CDR3 protein: CASSPKGQGRSYEQYF

clone size: many
V gene: TRBV20-1
J gene: TRBJ1-1
D gene: TRBD1
CDR3 DNA: TGCAGTGCCTCGGACAGGGGAACTGAAGCTTTCTTT
CDR3 protein: CSASDRGTEAFF

clone size: few
V gene: TRBV7-8
J gene: TRBJ2-1
D gene: -
CDR3 DNA: TGTGCCAGCAGCTTAAGGTGGTCCAATGAGCAGTTCTTC
CDR3 protein: CASSLRWSNEQFF

clone size: many
V gene: TRBV15
J gene: TRBJ2-1
D gene: TRBD2
CDR3 DNA: TGTGCCACCAGCAGAGAGGGACTAGCAACTTACAATGAGCAGTTCTTC
CDR3 protein: CATSREGLATYNEQFF

clone size: -
V gene: TRBV19
J gene: TRBJ2-7
D gene: -
CDR3 DNA: TGTGCCAGTAGTATAGCGGCACAGGGTAGGGTGGGCGAGCAGTACTTC
CDR3 protein: CASSIAAQGRVGEQYF

clone size: -
V gene: TRBV5-4
J gene: TRBJ2-1
D gene: TRBD2
CDR3 DNA: TGTGCCAGCAGCCCCGGTCTAGCGGCGATCTACAATGAGCAGTTCTTC
CDR3 protein: CASSPGLAAIYNEQFF

clone size: many
V gene: TRBV7-8
J gene: TRBJ1-4
D gene: TRBD1
CDR3 DNA: TGTGCCAGCAGCTTTAACAGGGGGCCGGCAACTAATGAAAAACTGTTTTTT
CDR3 protein: CASSFNRGPATNEKLFF

clone size: few
V gene: TRBV24-1
J gene: TRBJ2-1
D gene: -
CDR3 DNA: TGTGCCACCAGTGATCCGCGGGTTGGCAATGAGCAGTTCTTC
CDR3 protein: CATSDPRVGNEQFF

clone size: few
V gene: TRBV4-1
J gene: TRBJ2-1
D gene: -
CDR3 DNA: TGCGCCAGCAGCCCTAAGGAGGAGGAGGTGGACAATGAGCAGTTCTTC
CDR3 protein: CASSPKEEEVDNEQFF

clone size: many
V gene: TRBV5-1
J gene: TRBJ2-1
D gene: -
CDR3 DNA: TGCGCCAGCAGCTCAGACGGATACAATGAGCAGTTCTTC
CDR3 protein: CASSSDGYNEQFF

clone size: few
V gene: TRBV20-1
J gene: TRBJ1-6
D gene: -
CDR3 DNA: TGCAGTGCTAGACCCAATGACAGGAGCTCCTATAATTCACCCCTCCACTTT
CDR3 protein: CSARPNDRSSYNSPLHF

clone size: -
V gene: TRBV29-1
J gene: TRBJ2-6
D gene: -
CDR3 DNA: TGCAGCGTTGAATTCAGCGCTTACTCTGGGGCCAACGTCCTGACTTTC
CDR3 protein: CSVEFSAYSGANVLTF

clone size: once
V gene: TRBV28
J gene: TRBJ2-4
D gene: TRBD2
CDR3 DNA: TGTGCCAGCAGTTTAGCGCGGGAGGAATGGAACATTCAGTACTTC
CDR3 protein: CASSLAREEWNIQYF

clone size: many
V gene: TRBV10-3
J gene: TRBJ2-5
D gene: TRBD1
CDR3 DNA: TGTGCCATCGCCGAGGACAGGGGGGCAGAGACCCAGTACTTC
CDR3 protein: CAIAEDRGAETQYF

clone size: few
V gene: TRBV14
J gene: TRBJ2-1
D gene: -
CDR3 DNA: TGTGCCAGCAGCCAGTCGGGGGCCTTCTACAATGAGCAGTTCTTC
CDR3 protein: CASSQSGAFYNEQFF

clone size: -
V gene: TRBV2
J gene: TRBJ2-6
D gene: TRBD2
CDR3 DNA: TGTGCCAGCAGTGTCGGGGGACTATTATTTGAAATCTCTGGGGCCAACGTCCTGACTTTC
CDR3 protein: CASSVGGLLFEISGANVLTF

clone size: many
V gene: TRBV28
J gene: TRBJ2-3
D gene: TRBD2
CDR3 DNA: TGTGCCAGCAGGGAAGCGGGAGTTGAGACAGATACGCAGTATTTT
CDR3 protein: CASREAGVETDTQYF

clone size: -
V gene: TRBV5-1
J gene: TRBJ2-7
D gene: -
CDR3 DNA: TGCGCCAGTTCCCCTGCGGCAGGCTCCTACGAGCAGTACTTC
CDR3 protein: CASSPAAGSYEQYF

clone size: -
V gene: TRBV7-9
J gene: TRBJ2-5
D gene: TRBD1
CDR3 DNA: TGTGCCAGCAGCTTAATGGGACAGGGGACGTGGGAGACCCAGTACTTC
CDR3 protein: CASSLMGQGTWETQYF

clone size: many
V gene: TRBV27
J gene: TRBJ2-1
D gene: -
CDR3 DNA: TGTGCCAGCAGTTTATATGGGGGAGGATCCTACAATGAGCAGTTCTTC
CDR3 protein: CASSLYGGGSYNEQFF

clone size: many
V gene: TRBV20-1
J gene: TRBJ2-1
D gene: TRBD1
CDR3 DNA: TGCAGTGCTAGAGATCCGGGACAGGGAGCCTACAATGAGCAGTTCTTC
CDR3 protein: CSARDPGQGAYNEQFF

clone size: -
V gene: TRBV9
J gene: TRBJ1-6
D gene: -
CDR3 DNA: TGTGCCAGCAGCCCCCTGGGCTCCTATAATTCACCCCTCCACTTT
CDR3 protein: CASSPLGSYNSPLHF

clone size: many
V gene: TRBV5-8
J gene: TRBJ2-3
D gene: TRBD2
CDR3 DNA: TGTGCCAGCAGCTTTCCACTTGGGGGGGGACTAGCGGACACAGATACGCAGTATTTT
CDR3 protein: CASSFPLGGGLADTDTQYF

clone size: few
V gene: TRBV6-1
J gene: TRBJ2-2
D gene: TRBD2
CDR3 DNA: TGTGCCAGCGGCCGCGGACTAGCGGACACGAACACCGGGGAGCTGTTTTTT
CDR3 protein: CASGRGLADTNTGELFF

clone size: -
V gene: TRBV28
J gene: TRBJ1-2
D gene: TRBD1
CDR3 DNA: TGTGCCAGCAGGACGGACAGGGGCGTCCCTAACTATGGCTACACCTTC
CDR3 protein: CASRTDRGVPNYGYTF

clone size: many
V gene: TRBV5-1
J gene: TRBJ1-1
D gene: -
CDR3 DNA: TGCGCCAGCAGCTTTCAAGGAAAGACTGAAGCTTTCTTT
CDR3 protein: CASSFQGKTEAFF

clone size: many
V gene: TRBV12-3/TRBV12-4
J gene: TRBJ1-5
D gene: -
CDR3 DNA: TGTGCCAGCAGCCAACAGGATAGCAATCAGCCCCAGCATTTT
CDR3 protein: CASSQQDSNQPQHF

clone size: -
V gene: TRBV25-1
J gene: TRBJ2-6
D gene: -
CDR3 DNA: TGTGCCAGCAGTGGGCCGGGAGGGGCCAACGTCCTGACTTTC
CDR3 protein: CASSGPGGANVLTF

clone size: many
V gene: TRBV5-4
J gene: TRBJ2-7
D gene: -
CDR3 DNA: TGTGCCAGCAGCATTAGGGGGGATTCCTACGAGCAGTACTTC
CDR3 protein: CASSIRGDSYEQYF

clone size: many
V gene: TRBV12-3/TRBV12-4
J gene: TRBJ1-3
D gene: -
CDR3 DNA: TGTGCCAGCAGTTACGAGGGAAACGGGAACACCATATATTTT
CDR3 protein: CASSYEGNGNTIYF

clone size: many
V gene: TRBV5-5
J gene: TRBJ1-1
D gene: -
CDR3 DNA: TGTGCCAGCAGCTGGAGGGGGATGGGAGCTTTCTTT
CDR3 protein: CASSWRGMGAFF

clone size: many
V gene: TRBV20-1
J gene: TRBJ1-1
D gene: -
CDR3 DNA: TGCAGTGCCATAGGACTCCGGCTCGGGAACACTGAAGCTTTCTTT
CDR3 protein: CSAIGLRLGNTEAFF

clone size: -
V gene: TRBV6-1
J gene: TRBJ1-1
D gene: -
CDR3 DNA: TGTGCCTCGGGGGCGCCTACTGAAGCTTTCTTT
CDR3 protein: CASGAPTEAFF

clone size: -
V gene: TRBV6-1
J gene: TRBJ1-5
D gene: -
CDR3 DNA: TGTGCCAGCATAACGGGCAGGAACGATCAGCCCCAGCATTTT
CDR3 protein: CASITGRNDQPQHF

clone size: -
V gene: TRBV5-4
J gene: TRBJ2-5
D gene: TRBD1
CDR3 DNA: TGTGCCAACTCCGACAGGGCCCAAGAGACCCAGTACTTC
CDR3 protein: CANSDRAQETQYF

clone size: -
V gene: TRBV7-6
J gene: TRBJ2-7
D gene: TRBD1
CDR3 DNA: TGTGCCAGCAGCTTACAAATCCGGACAGGGGACGGCTACGAGCAGTACTTC
CDR3 protein: CASSLQIRTGDGYEQYF

clone size: -
V gene: TRBV11-2
J gene: TRBJ1-2
D gene: TRBD1
CDR3 DNA: TGTGCCAGCAGCCAGGACAGGGCGGGCTACACCTTC
CDR3 protein: CASSQDRAGYTF

clone size: few
V gene: TRBV6-1
J gene: TRBJ2-1
D gene: -
CDR3 DNA: TGTGCCAGCAGTGAACCCGTAAGACTAGTAGGGGAGGCCCCCCTCGGCAATAGTGAGCAGTTCTTC
CDR3 protein: CASSEPVRLVGEAPLGNSEQFF

clone size: once
V gene: TRBV10-2
J gene: TRBJ2-2
D gene: -
CDR3 DNA: TGCGCCAGCAGTATCGGGGCGAACACCGGGGAGCTGTTTTTT
CDR3 protein: CASSIGANTGELFF